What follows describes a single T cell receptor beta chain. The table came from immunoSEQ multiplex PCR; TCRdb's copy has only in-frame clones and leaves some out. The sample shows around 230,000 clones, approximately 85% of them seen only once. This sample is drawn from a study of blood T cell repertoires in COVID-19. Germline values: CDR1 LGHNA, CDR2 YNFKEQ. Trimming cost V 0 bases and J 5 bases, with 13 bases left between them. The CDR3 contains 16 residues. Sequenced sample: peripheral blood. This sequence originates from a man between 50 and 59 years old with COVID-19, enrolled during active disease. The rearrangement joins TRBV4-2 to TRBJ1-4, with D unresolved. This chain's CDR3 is CASSQEAVRPNEKLFF. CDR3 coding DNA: TGTGCCAGCAGCCAAGAGGCGGTCAGACCGAATGAAAAACTGTTTTTT.